This note documents a single T cell receptor beta chain sequence. Predating any ophthalmopathy symptoms, the blood sample was taken at first hyperthyroidism diagnosis. This CDR3 has 15 residues. Per germline, CDR1 MNHNS and CDR2 SASEGT. After removal of 4 bases from V and 2 bases from J, the junction contained 4 bases not matched to a gene. The data originate from a study of T cells in Graves' hyperthyroidism and ophthalmopathy. The source material, RNA transcripts, was used to amplify TCR beta CDR3 regions. Using the HTBI primer set, a first-round RT-PCR was run on the TCR CDR3. TCRdb recomputed calls from the multiplex PCR reads with MiXCR, one row per CDR3 protein. Seen here are 600,000 to 850,000 distinct CDR3 sequences, about 17% observed once, and the top ten hold 15% to 20%.

What was sequenced was blood. The chain employs TRBV6-1 and TRBJ2-5; 10 nucleotides agree with TRBD1. The clonotype was recovered from a woman aged 50 to 60 with Graves' hyperthyroidism that later progressed to Graves' ophthalmopathy. CDR3 coding DNA: TGTGCCAGCAGTGGCCGGGACAGGGGTCAAGAGACCCAGTACTTC. This sequence encodes CASSGRDRGQETQYF.